This T cell receptor (beta chain) comes out of a study of shared clonotypes between healthy human individuals. In the study's own analysis: ImmunoSEQ gave junction-only sequences without quality scores, so filtering differed. TCRdb keeps only in-frame clones here, not all; method: immunoSEQ multiplex PCR. V and J calls and clone size are copied from that table; D and trimming were computed from the DNA. The sample has 1 million to 1.2 million clones, 70% to 85% seen once. The CDR3 extends over 16 amino acids. CDR1 is SGHKS and CDR2 is YYEKEE in the germline V gene (reference sequence). Trimming removed 4 bases at V and 2 bases at J, with 17 bases between.

This receptor was taken from a man younger than 35 in good health. Some clones in this sample may be carry-over from other donors' samples. The chain joins TRBV5-5 to TRBJ2-3; D possibly corresponds to TRBD2 (7 bases). Sample: memory CD4+ T cells from PBMCs. This sample's subset: CD45RA-negative fraction. DNA of the CDR3: TGTGCCAGCAGCCGCCGTGAAGCGGGACACACAGATACGCAGTATTTT. It encodes CASSRREAGHTDTQYF.